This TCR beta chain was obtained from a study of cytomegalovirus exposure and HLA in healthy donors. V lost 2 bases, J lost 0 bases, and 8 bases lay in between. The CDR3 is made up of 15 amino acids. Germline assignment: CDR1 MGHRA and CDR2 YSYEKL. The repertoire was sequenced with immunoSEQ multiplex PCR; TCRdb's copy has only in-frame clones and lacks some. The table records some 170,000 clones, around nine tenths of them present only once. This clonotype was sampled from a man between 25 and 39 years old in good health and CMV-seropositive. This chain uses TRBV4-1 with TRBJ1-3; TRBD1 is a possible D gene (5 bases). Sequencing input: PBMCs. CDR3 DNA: TGCGCCAGCAGCCAACGGGGCCTCTCTGGAAACACCATATATTTT. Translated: CASSQRGLSGNTIYF.